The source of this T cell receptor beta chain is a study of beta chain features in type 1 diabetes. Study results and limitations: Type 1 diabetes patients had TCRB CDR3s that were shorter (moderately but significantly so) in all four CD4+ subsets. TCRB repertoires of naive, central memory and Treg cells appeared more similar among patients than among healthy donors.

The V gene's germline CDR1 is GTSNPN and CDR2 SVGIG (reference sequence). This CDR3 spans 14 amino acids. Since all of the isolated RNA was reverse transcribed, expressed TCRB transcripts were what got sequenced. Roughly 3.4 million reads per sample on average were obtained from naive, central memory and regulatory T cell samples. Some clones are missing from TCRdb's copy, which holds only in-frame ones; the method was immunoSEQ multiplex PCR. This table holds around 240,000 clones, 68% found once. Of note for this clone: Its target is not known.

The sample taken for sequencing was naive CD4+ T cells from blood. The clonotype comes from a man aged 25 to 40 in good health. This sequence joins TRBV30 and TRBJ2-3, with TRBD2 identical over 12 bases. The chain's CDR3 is CAGTSGRMTDTQYF. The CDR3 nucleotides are TGTGCTGGAACTAGCGGGAGGATGACAGATACGCAGTATTTT.